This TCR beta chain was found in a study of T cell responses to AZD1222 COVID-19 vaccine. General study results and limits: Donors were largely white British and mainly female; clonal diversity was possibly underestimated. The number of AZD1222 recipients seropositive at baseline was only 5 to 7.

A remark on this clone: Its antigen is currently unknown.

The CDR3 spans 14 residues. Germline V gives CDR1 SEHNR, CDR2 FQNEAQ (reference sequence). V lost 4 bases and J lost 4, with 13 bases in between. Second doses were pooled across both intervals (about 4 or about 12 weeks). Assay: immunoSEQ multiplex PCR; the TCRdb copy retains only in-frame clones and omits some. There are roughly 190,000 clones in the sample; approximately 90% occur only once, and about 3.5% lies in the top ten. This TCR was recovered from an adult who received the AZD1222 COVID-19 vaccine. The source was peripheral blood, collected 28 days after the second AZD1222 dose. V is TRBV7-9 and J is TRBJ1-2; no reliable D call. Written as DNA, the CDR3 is TGTGCCAGCAGCTCCCGCCCAGGCACCTATGGCTACACCTTC. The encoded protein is CASSSRPGTYGYTF.